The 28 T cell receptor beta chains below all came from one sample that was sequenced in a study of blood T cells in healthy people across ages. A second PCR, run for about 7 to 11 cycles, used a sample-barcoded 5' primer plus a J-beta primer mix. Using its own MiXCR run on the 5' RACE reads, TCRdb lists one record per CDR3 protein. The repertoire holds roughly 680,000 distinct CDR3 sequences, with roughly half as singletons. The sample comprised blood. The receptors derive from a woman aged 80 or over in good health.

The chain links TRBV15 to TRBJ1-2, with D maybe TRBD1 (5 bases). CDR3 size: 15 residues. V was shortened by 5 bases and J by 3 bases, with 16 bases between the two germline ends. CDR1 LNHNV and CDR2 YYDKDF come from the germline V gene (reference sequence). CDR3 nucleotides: TGTGCCACCAGCGGCTTTGAAGGGGCGGACTATGGCTACACCTTC. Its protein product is CATSGFEGADYGYTF.

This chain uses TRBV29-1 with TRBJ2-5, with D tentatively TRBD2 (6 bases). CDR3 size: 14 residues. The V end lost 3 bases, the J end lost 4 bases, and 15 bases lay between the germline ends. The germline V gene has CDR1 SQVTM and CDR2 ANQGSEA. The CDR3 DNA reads TGCAGCGTTGACGACGGAGGAGGGCCAGAGACCCAGTACTTC. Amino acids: CSVDDGGGPETQYF. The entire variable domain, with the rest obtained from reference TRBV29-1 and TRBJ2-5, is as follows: SAVISQKPSRDICQRGTSLTIQCQVDSQVTMMFWYRQQPGQSLTLIATANQGSEATYESGFVIDKFPISRPNLTFSTLTVSNMSPEDSSIYLCSVDDGGGPETQYFGPGTRLLVL.

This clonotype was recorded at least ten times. The CDR3 here is CASSLSTSGTYEQFF. The CDR3 DNA sequence: TGTGCCAGCAGTTTATCGACTAGCGGGACCTATGAGCAGTTCTTC. J is TRBJ2-1 and V is TRBV27; TRBD2 aligns across 11 bases. Germline V gives CDR1 MNHEY, CDR2 SMNVEV (reference sequence). The V and J ends lost 0 bases and 8 bases, in that order; junction bases with no gene match: 3. This CDR3 is 15 amino acids long.

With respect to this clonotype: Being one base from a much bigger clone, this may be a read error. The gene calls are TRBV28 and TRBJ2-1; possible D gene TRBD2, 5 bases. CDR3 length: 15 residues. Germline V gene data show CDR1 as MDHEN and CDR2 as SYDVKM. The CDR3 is CASSLAAGYYSEQFF. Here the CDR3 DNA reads TGTGCCAGCAGTTTAGCGGCGGGCTACTACAGTGAGCAGTTCTTC. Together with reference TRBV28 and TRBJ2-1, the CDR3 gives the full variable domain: DVKVTQSSRYLVKRTGEKVFLECVQDMDHENMFWYRQDPGLGLRLIYFSYDVKMKEKGDIPEGYSVSREKKERFSLILESASTNQTSMYLCASSLAAGYYSEQFFGPGTRLTVL.

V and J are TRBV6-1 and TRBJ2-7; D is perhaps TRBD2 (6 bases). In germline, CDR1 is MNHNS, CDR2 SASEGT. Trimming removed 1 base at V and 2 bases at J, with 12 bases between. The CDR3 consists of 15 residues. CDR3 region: CASSEVGSGPYEQYF. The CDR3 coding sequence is TGTGCCAGCAGTGAAGTGGGTAGCGGCCCCTACGAGCAGTACTTC.

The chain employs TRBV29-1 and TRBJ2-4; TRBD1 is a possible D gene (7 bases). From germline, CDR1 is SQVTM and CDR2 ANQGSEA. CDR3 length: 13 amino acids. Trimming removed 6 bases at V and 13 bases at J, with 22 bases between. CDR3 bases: TGCAGCGTAGGACAGGTCCGCACGGGGGAGCAGTACTTC. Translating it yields CSVGQVRTGEQYF.

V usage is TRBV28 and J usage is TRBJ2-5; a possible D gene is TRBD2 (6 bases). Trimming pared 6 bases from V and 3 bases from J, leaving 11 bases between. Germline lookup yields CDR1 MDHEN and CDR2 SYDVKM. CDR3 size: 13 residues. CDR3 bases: TGTGCCAGCAGCCTGGACTACAAAGAGACCCAGTACTTC. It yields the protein CASSLDYKETQYF. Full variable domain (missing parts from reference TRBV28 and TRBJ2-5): DVKVTQSSRYLVKRTGEKVFLECVQDMDHENMFWYRQDPGLGLRLIYFSYDVKMKEKGDIPEGYSVSREKKERFSLILESASTNQTSMYLCASSLDYKETQYFGPGTRLLVL.

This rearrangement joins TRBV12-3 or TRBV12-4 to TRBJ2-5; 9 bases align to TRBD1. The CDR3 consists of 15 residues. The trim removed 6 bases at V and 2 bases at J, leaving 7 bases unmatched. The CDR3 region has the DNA TGTGCCAGCAGGGACAGGGGAGATTGGCAAGAGACCCAGTACTTC. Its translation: CASRDRGDWQETQYF.

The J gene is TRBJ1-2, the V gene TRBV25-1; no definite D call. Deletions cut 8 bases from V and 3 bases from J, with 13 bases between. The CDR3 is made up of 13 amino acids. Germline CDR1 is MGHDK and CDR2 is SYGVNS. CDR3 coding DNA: TGTGCCAGCCATGCCCTAGAGGACTATGGCTACACCTTC. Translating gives CASHALEDYGYTF.

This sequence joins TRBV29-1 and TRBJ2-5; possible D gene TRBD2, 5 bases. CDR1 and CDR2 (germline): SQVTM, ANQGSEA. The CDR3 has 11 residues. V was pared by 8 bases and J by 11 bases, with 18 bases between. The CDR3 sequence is CSPRSGIEQYF. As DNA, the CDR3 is TGCAGCCCACGCTCGGGGATAGAGCAGTACTTC. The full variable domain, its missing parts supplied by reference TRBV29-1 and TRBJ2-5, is SAVISQKPSRDICQRGTSLTIQCQVDSQVTMMFWYRQQPGQSLTLIATANQGSEATYESGFVIDKFPISRPNLTFSTLTVSNMSPEDSSIYLCSPRSGIEQYFGPGTRLLVL.

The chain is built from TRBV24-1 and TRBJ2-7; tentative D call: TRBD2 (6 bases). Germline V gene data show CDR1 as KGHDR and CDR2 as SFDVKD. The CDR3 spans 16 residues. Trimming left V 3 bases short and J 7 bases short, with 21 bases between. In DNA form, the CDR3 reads TGTGCCACCAGTGATCCTGGCGGAGGGTCGAACAATGAGCAGTACTTC. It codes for CATSDPGGGSNNEQYF.

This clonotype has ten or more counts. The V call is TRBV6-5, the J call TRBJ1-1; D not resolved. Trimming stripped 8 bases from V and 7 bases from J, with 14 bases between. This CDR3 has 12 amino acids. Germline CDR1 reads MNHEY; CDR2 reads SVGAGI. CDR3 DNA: TGTGCCAGCCTTAGGAGCCCAAATGAAGCTTTCTTT. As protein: CASLRSPNEAFF.

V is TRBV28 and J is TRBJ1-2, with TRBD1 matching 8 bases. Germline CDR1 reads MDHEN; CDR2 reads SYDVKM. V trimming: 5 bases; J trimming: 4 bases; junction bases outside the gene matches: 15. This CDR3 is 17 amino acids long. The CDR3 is CASSPHPGRGLTYGYTF. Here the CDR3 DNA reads TGTGCCAGCAGTCCCCACCCCGGCAGGGGGCTCACCTATGGCTACACCTTC.

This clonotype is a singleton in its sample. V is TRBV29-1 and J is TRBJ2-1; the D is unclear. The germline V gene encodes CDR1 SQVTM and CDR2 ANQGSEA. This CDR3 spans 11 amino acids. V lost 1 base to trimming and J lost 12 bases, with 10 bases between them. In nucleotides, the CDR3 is TGCAGCGTTGAAGTGGGCGGCACGCAGTTCTTC. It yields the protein CSVEVGGTQFF.

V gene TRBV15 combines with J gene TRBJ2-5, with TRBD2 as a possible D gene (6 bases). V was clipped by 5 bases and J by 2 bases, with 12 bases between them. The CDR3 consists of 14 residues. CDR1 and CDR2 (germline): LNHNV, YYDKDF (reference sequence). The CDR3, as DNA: TGTGCCACCAGCCCCCGGGACTTTCAAGAGACCCAGTACTTC. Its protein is CATSPRDFQETQYF.

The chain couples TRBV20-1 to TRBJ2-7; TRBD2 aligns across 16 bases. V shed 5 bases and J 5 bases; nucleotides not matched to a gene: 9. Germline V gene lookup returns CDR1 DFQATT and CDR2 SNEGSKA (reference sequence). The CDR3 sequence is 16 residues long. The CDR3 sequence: CSAAGTSGGAFDEQYF. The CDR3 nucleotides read TGCAGTGCTGCCGGGACTAGCGGGGGGGCCTTCGACGAGCAGTACTTC.

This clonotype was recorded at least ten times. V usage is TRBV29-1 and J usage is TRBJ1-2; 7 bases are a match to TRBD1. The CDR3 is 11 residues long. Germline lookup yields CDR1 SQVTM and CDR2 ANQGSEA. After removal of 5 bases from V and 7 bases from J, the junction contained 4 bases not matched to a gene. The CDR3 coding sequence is TGCAGCGTTACAGGGGTCGGTGGCTACACCTTC. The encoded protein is CSVTGVGGYTF.

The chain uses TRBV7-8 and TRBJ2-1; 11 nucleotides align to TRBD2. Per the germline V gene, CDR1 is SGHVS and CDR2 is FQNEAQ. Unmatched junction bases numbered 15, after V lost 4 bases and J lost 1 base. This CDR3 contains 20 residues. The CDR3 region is CASSSSLLAGDDRSYNEQFF. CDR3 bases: TGTGCCAGCAGCTCGTCGCTACTAGCGGGAGACGATAGGTCCTACAATGAGCAGTTCTTC.

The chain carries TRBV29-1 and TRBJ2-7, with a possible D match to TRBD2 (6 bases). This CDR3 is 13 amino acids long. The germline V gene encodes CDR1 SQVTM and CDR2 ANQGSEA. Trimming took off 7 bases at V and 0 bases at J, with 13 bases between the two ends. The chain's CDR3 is CSGSGSGSYEQYF. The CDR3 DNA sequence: TGCAGCGGGTCGGGTAGCGGCTCCTACGAGCAGTACTTC.

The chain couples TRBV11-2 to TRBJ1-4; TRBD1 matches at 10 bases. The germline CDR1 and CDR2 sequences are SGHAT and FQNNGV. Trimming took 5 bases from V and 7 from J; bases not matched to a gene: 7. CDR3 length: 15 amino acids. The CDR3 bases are TGTGCCAGCAGCCCCAGACAGGGGGCTCGTGAAAAACTGTTTTTT. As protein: CASSPRQGAREKLFF. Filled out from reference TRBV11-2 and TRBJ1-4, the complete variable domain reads EAGVAQSPRYKIIEKRQSVAFWCNPISGHATLYWYQQILGQGPKLLIQFQNNGVVDDSQLPKDRFSAERLKGVDSTLKIQPAKLEDSAVYLCASSPRQGAREKLFFGSGTQLSVL.

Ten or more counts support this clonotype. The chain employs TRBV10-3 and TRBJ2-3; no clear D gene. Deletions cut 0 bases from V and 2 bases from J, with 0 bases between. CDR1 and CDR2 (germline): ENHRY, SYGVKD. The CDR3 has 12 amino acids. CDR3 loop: CAISESTDTQYF. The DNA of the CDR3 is TGTGCCATCAGTGAGTCCACAGATACGCAGTATTTT.

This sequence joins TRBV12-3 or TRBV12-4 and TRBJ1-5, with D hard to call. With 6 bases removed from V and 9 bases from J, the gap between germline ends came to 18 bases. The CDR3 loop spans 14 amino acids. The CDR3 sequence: CASSYDEGTLPQHF. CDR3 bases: TGTGCCAGCAGCTACGATGAGGGAACGTTGCCCCAGCATTTT.

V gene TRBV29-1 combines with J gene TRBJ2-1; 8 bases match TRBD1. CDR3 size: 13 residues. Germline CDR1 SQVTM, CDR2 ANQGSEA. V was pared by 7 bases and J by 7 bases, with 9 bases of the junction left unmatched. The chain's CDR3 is CSGGTGLTNEQFF. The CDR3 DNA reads TGCAGCGGCGGGACAGGCCTGACGAATGAGCAGTTCTTC.

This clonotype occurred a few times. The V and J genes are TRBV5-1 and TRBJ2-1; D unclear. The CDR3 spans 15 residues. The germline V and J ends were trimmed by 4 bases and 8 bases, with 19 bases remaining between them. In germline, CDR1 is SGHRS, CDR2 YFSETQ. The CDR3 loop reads CASSPQGSTMDEQFF. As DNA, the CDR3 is TGCGCCAGCAGCCCCCAAGGGTCAACAATGGATGAGCAGTTCTTC.

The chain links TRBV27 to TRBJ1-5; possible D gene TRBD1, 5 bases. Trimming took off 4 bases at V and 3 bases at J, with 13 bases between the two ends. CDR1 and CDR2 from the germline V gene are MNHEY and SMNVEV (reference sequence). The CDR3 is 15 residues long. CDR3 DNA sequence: TGTGCCAGCAGTTACGGGGCCGACCTCAATCAGCCCCAGCATTTT. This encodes CASSYGADLNQPQHF.

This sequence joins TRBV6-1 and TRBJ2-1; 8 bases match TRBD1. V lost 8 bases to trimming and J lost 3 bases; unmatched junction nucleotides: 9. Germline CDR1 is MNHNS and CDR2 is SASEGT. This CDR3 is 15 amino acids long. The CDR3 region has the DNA TGTGCCAGCGAAAATGTGGGGACAGGCTACAATGAGCAGTTCTTC. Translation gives CASENVGTGYNEQFF.

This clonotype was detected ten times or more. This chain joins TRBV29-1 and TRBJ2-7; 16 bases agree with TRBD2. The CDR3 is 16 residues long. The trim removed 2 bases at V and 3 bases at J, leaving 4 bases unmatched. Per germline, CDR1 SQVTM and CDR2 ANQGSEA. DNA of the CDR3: TGCAGCGTTGAACGCGGGACTAGCGGGAGGGTCTACGAGCAGTACTTC. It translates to CSVERGTSGRVYEQYF.

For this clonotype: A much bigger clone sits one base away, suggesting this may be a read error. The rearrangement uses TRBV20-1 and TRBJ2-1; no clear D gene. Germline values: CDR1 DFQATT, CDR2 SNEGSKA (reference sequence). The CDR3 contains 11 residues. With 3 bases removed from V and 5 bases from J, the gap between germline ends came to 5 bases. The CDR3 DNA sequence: TGCAGTGCTAGCAGAGACAATGAGCAGTTCTTC. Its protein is CSASRDNEQFF.